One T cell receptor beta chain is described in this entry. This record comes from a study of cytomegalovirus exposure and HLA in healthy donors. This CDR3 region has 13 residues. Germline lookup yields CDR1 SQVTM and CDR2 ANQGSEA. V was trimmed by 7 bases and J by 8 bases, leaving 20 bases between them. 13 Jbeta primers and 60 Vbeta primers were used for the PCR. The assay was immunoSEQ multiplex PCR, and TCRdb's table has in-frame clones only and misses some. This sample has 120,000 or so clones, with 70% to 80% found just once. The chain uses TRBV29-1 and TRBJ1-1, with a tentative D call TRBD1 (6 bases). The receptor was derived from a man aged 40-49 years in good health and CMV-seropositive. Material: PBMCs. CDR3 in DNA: TGCAGCGACCACAGGGAGAAACCTATAGAAGCTTTCTTT. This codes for CSDHREKPIEAFF.